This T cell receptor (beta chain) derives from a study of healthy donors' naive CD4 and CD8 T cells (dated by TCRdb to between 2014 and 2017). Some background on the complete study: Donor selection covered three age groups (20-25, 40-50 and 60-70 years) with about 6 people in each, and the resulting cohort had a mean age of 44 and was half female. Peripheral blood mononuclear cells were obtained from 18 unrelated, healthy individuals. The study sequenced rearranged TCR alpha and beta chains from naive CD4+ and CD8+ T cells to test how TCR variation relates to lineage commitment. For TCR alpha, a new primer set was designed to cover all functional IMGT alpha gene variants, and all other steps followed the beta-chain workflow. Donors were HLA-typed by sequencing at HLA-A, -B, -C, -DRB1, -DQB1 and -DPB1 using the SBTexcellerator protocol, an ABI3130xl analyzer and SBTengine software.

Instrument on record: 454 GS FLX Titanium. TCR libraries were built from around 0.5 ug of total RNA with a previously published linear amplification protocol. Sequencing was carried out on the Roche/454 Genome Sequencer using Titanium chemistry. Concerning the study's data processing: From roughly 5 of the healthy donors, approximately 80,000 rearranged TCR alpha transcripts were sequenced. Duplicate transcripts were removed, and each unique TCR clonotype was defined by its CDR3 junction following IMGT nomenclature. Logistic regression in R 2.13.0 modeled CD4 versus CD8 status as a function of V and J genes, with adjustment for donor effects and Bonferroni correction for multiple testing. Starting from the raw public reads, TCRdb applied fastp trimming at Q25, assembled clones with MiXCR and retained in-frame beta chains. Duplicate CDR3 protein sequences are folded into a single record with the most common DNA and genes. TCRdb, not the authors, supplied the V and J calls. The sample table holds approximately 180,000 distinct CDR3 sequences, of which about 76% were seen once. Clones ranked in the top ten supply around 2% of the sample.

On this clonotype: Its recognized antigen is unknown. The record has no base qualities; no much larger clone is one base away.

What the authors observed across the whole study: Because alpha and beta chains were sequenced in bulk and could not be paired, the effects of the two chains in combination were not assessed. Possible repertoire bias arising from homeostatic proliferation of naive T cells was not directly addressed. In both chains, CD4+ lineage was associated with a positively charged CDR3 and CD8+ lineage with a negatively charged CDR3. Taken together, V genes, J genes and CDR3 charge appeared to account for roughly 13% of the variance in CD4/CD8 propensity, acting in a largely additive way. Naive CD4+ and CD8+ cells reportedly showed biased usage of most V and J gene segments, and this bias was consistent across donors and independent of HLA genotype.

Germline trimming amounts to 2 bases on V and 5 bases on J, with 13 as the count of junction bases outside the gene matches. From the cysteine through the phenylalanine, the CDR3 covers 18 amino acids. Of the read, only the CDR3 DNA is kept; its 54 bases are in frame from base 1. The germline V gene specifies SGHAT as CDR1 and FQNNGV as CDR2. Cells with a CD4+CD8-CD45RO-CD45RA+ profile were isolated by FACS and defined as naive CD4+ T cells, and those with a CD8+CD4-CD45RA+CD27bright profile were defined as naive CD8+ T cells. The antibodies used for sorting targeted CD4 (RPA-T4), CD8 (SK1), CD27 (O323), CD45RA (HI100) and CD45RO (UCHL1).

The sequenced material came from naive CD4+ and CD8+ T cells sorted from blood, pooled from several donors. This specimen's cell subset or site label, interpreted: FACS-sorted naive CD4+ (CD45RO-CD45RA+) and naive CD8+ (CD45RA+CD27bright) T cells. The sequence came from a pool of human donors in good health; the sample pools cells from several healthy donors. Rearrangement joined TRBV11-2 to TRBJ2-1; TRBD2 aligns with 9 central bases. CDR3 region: CASSLQLAGGSTHNEQFF. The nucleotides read TGTGCCAGCAGCTTACAGTTGGCGGGAGGGAGCACCCACAATGAGCAGTTCTTC.